Listed here are 25 T cell receptor beta chains from one sample, sequenced in a study of beta chain features in type 1 diabetes. No cognate antigen is known for these TCRs. The isolated RNA, all of it, was reverse transcribed, so expressed TCRB transcripts were what got sequenced. Method: immunoSEQ multiplex PCR; TCRdb's copy keeps in-frame clones and lacks some. The repertoire holds 500,000 to 850,000 clones, over 12% seen once, with roughly 0.04% in the top ten. General observations from the study: All four CD4+ subsets of Type 1 diabetes patients contained TCRB CDR3s that were moderately but significantly shorter.

The sample consisted of naive CD4+ T cells from blood. These receptors came from a man in his late teens or twenties with type 1 diabetes.

In the case of this clone: Within the sample, other DNA sequences also encode this same CDR3. The CDR3 region has the DNA TGTGCCAGCAGCTCTTACTCTAGCACAGATACGCAGTATTTT. Its protein product is CASSSYSSTDTQYF. The chain has TRBV7-2 and TRBJ2-3; D not resolved. Germline V gives CDR1 SGHTA, CDR2 FQGNSA. The V end lost 4 bases, the J end lost 0 bases, and 8 bases lay between the germline ends. The CDR3 length is 14 residues.

This clone has only a few counts. The chain joins TRBV25-1 to TRBJ1-4; 9 bases line up with TRBD1. The CDR3 extends over 16 amino acids. Germline V CDR1 and CDR2: MGHDK, SYGVNS. V lost 3 bases and J lost 7; bases outside the gene matches: 9. The CDR3 coding sequence is TGTGCCAGCAGTGACGCTACAGGGGGCGTTGGTGAAAAACTGTTTTTT. This codes for CASSDATGGVGEKLFF.

The sample holds a few counts of this clone. The J gene is TRBJ1-2, the V gene TRBV11-1, with a possible D match to TRBD1 (5 bases). Between the trimmed V and J ends, which lost 0 bases and 0 bases, there was a span of 11 bases. Germline values: CDR1 SGHAT, CDR2 FQDESV (reference sequence). The CDR3 extends over 16 amino acids. Written as DNA, the CDR3 is TGTGCCAGCAGCTTAGCGACAGCATCATCTAACTATGGCTACACCTTC. It is translated as CASSLATASSNYGYTF.

The chain employs TRBV9 and TRBJ2-3; 11 bases are shared with TRBD2. Losses at the gene ends were 1 base for V and 5 bases for J; bases not matched to a gene: 3. This CDR3 contains 15 residues. Germline CDR1 reads SGDLS; CDR2 reads YYNGEE. CDR3 sequence: CASSVIAGGQDTQYF. CDR3 bases: TGTGCCAGCAGCGTAATAGCGGGGGGGCAAGATACGCAGTATTTT.

The sample holds a few counts of this clone. The chain links TRBV25-1 to TRBJ1-1; a possible D gene is TRBD1 (5 bases). CDR1 is MGHDK, CDR2 SYGVNS, per germline. There are 17 residues in the CDR3. The ends were cut back, 2 bases at V and 1 base at J, with 17 bases in the middle. The CDR3 sequence is CASSEIGAGRENTEAFF. In DNA, the CDR3 is TGTGCCAGCAGTGAAATCGGGGCGGGCAGGGAGAACACTGAAGCTTTCTTT.

The V gene is TRBV7-9, the J gene TRBJ2-5, with D uncertain. V shed 5 bases and J shed 4 bases, with 11 bases lying between them. This CDR3 region has 13 residues. Germline CDR1 and CDR2: SEHNR and FQNEAQ (reference sequence). This CDR3 is CASSTSVGETQYF. The CDR3 coding sequence is TGTGCCAGCAGCACATCGGTTGGAGAGACCCAGTACTTC.

A remark on this clone: Other DNA sequences from this sample encode an identical CDR3 as well. The chain recombines TRBV6-5 with TRBJ2-5; 11 positions match TRBD2. CDR3 length equals 15 residues. V dropped 2 bases and J dropped 2; count of bases not matched to a gene: 1. CDR1 and CDR2 (germline): MNHEY, SVGAGI. The chain's CDR3 is CASSYGTSGQETQYF. In DNA form, the CDR3 reads TGTGCCAGCAGTTACGGGACTAGCGGTCAAGAGACCCAGTACTTC.

This chain joins TRBV29-1 and TRBJ2-7, with 9 bases identical to TRBD2. The CDR3 is made up of 15 amino acids. The V gene end was trimmed by 3 bases and the J gene end by 2 bases; junction bases not matched to a gene: 8. Germline V gene data show CDR1 as SQVTM and CDR2 as ANQGSEA. This CDR3 is CSVETTSGITYEQYF. The DNA for the CDR3 is TGCAGCGTTGAGACGACTAGCGGAATAACCTACGAGCAGTACTTC.

This clone occurred a few times. The V and J genes are TRBV28 and TRBJ2-1; D tentatively reads TRBD1 or TRBD2 (5 bases each). The CDR3 has 12 amino acids. V lost 10 bases to trimming and J lost 12 bases, with 19 bases between them. The V gene's germline CDR1 is MDHEN and CDR2 SYDVKM. The chain's CDR3 is CATSTPGRRQFF. Here the CDR3 DNA reads TGTGCCACTTCCACCCCGGGGCGGCGGCAGTTCTTC.

The rearrangement links TRBV29-1 to TRBJ2-1; TRBD2 is a possible D gene (6 bases). The CDR3 contains 16 residues. The germline V and J ends were trimmed by 0 bases and 3 bases, with 15 bases remaining between them. From germline, CDR1 is SQVTM and CDR2 ANQGSEA. CDR3 residues: CSVEDMEGRHYNEQFF. As DNA, the CDR3 is TGCAGCGTTGAAGATATGGAGGGACGGCACTACAATGAGCAGTTCTTC.

The V and J genes are TRBV7-2 and TRBJ1-2; D gene uncertain. The CDR3 has 12 residues. CDR1 SGHTA and CDR2 FQGNSA come from the germline V gene. The V end lost 3 bases, the J end lost 3 bases, and 5 bases lay between the germline ends. The CDR3 here is CASSFSDYGYTF. CDR3 DNA: TGTGCCAGCAGCTTTTCGGACTATGGCTACACCTTC.

The V call is TRBV27, the J call TRBJ1-1; the match to TRBD1 covers 8 bases. The CDR3 contains 12 residues. Per germline, CDR1 MNHEY and CDR2 SMNVEV (reference sequence). Unmatched junction bases numbered 2, after V lost 5 bases and J lost 6 bases. The CDR3 loop is CASSTQGAEAFF. The CDR3 coding sequence is TGTGCCAGCAGTACACAGGGGGCTGAAGCTTTCTTT.

The chain uses TRBV19 and TRBJ2-7; 7 positions match TRBD1. Trimming took 11 bases from V and 3 from J; bases not matched to a gene: 4. This CDR3 is built from 11 residues. From germline, CDR1 is LNHDA and CDR2 SQIVND (reference sequence). CDR3 region: CAAGTVYEQYF. CDR3 coding DNA: TGTGCCGCTGGGACAGTCTACGAGCAGTACTTC.

V is TRBV7-6 and J is TRBJ2-7; 11 nucleotides align to TRBD2. With V trimmed by 4 bases and J by 0 bases, 5 bases remained unmatched. Germline values: CDR1 SGHVS, CDR2 FNYEAQ. This CDR3 comprises 16 residues. The CDR3 region has the DNA TGTGCCAGCAGCTCCGGACTAGCGGGCTTCTCCTACGAGCAGTACTTC. This gives the protein CASSSGLAGFSYEQYF.

The chain is built from TRBV9 and TRBJ2-1, with 7 positions matching TRBD2. The ends lost 0 bases at V and 2 bases at J; junction bases unmatched: 5. Germline CDR1 and CDR2: SGDLS and YYNGEE. CDR3 length: 16 amino acids. In DNA, the CDR3 is TGTGCCAGCAGCGTAGGTGGCGGGAGACCCTACAATGAGCAGTTCTTC. Protein: CASSVGGGRPYNEQFF.

CDR3 loop: CASSRTAGTDNSPLHF. The CDR3 DNA reads as TGTGCCAGCAGCCGTACCGCCGGGACCGATAATTCACCCCTCCACTTT. This sequence joins TRBV4-2 and TRBJ1-6; a possible D gene is TRBD1 (5 bases). Germline V gene sequence: CDR1 LGHNA, CDR2 YNFKEQ. V lost 4 bases and J 5 bases, leaving 15 bases between the germline ends. CDR3 length equals 16 residues.

This clone was found a few times. The rearrangement joins TRBV5-1 to TRBJ2-7; possibly TRBD1 or TRBD2 for D (5 bases each). This CDR3 region has 15 residues. The germline V gene has CDR1 SGHRS and CDR2 YFSETQ. The ends were cut back, 3 bases at V and 1 base at J, with 14 bases in the middle. CDR3 amino acids: CASSWEGTDSYEQYF. The CDR3 nucleotides read TGCGCCAGCAGCTGGGAAGGGACGGATTCCTACGAGCAGTACTTC.

V gene TRBV2 combines with J gene TRBJ2-2; 11 bases are shared with TRBD2. V shed 1 base, J shed 6 bases, and the junction held 1 base outside the gene matches. Germline assignment: CDR1 SNHLY and CDR2 FYNNEI. This CDR3 region has 15 residues. The CDR3 bases are TGTGCCAGCAGTGAAGGTAGCGGGAGGGCCGGGGAGCTGTTTTTT. Its translation: CASSEGSGRAGELFF.

The gene calls are TRBV7-2 and TRBJ2-7; D ambiguous. The germline V gene encodes CDR1 SGHTA and CDR2 FQGNSA. Trimming cost V 2 bases and J 4 bases, with 12 bases left between them. This CDR3 is 14 amino acids long. The CDR3 loop is CASSLNQNPYEQYF. DNA of the CDR3: TGTGCCAGCAGCTTAAACCAGAATCCTTACGAGCAGTACTTC.

This clone has more than one count but fewer than ten. This chain connects TRBV9 to TRBJ2-2; no reliable D call. Germline CDR1 reads SGDLS; CDR2 reads YYNGEE. CDR3 length equals 15 residues. Trimming removed 3 bases at V and 4 bases at J, with 13 bases between. The DNA of the CDR3 is TGTGCCAGCAGCGCCTCTGAGCCCAGCACCGGGGAGCTGTTTTTT. It translates to CASSASEPSTGELFF.

The chain employs TRBV7-2 and TRBJ2-7, with D perhaps matching TRBD1 (5 bases). Between the trimmed V and J ends, which lost 4 bases and 2 bases, there was a span of 12 bases. The CDR3 covers 14 residues. Germline V gives CDR1 SGHTA, CDR2 FQGNSA. The CDR3 here is CASSSRQSTYEQYF. DNA of the CDR3: TGTGCCAGCAGCTCACGACAGAGTACCTACGAGCAGTACTTC.

The rearrangement links TRBV30 to TRBJ1-2, with D tentatively TRBD1 (5 bases). This CDR3 contains 12 residues. CDR1 GTSNPN and CDR2 SVGIG come from the germline V gene (reference sequence). Trimming stripped 5 bases from V and 1 base from J, with 8 bases between. This chain's CDR3 is CAWLGDNYGYTF. The DNA for the CDR3 is TGTGCCTGGTTGGGGGATAACTATGGCTACACCTTC.

V and J are TRBV7-2 and TRBJ1-1; D is unresolved. V lost 1 base and J 8 bases, leaving 11 bases between the germline ends. Germline V gene lookup returns CDR1 SGHTA and CDR2 FQGNSA. The CDR3 contains 13 residues. CDR3 bases: TGTGCCAGCAGCTTAGAGTACCCGGCAGAAGCTTTCTTT. Amino acids: CASSLEYPAEAFF.

A few counts support this clone. The gene calls are TRBV9 and TRBJ2-1; possible D gene TRBD1, 5 bases. The CDR3 is 15 amino acids. Trimming left V 0 bases short and J 4 bases short, with 11 bases between. From germline, CDR1 is SGDLS and CDR2 YYNGEE. CDR3 sequence: CASSVEGATYNEQFF. The DNA for the CDR3 is TGTGCCAGCAGCGTAGAAGGGGCGACTTACAATGAGCAGTTCTTC.

The chain joins TRBV7-8 to TRBJ1-6, with D possibly being TRBD1 (6 bases). The ends were cut back, 4 bases at V and 7 bases at J, with 14 bases in the middle. Germline CDR1 SGHVS, CDR2 FQNEAQ. The CDR3 spans 15 residues. The CDR3 coding sequence is TGTGCCAGCAGCTGGAGTACAGGGAACAATTCACCCCTCCACTTT. It translates to CASSWSTGNNSPLHF.